By its share, the clone carrying this TCR beta chain is medium-sized. Its antigen remains unknown. These data are taken from a study of neurological immune-mediated disorders. Synthesis of cDNA was carried out by template-switch 5'RACE. The reaction used 10-nucleotide random UMIs. Each CDR3 protein gets one entry after TCRdb re-called the 5' RACE reads with MiXCR. The repertoire has approximately 43,000 distinct CDR3 sequences, 2.5% of them found once; the top ten carry approximately 12%. There are 15 residues in the CDR3. Germline V CDR1 and CDR2: MNHEY, SVGEGT. The V end lost 0 bases, the J end lost 6 bases, and 12 bases lay between the germline ends. Study outcomes and limitations: Healthy controls had more TCR clonal expansion than multiple sclerosis, which showed the least, whereas HTLV-1-associated myelopathy showed the most. When repertoires were grouped phylogenetically, those of 18 of 34 multiple sclerosis patients fell into one related-CDR3 cluster, a possible signature.

The unsorted libraries were produced from 2 million PBMCs held at -80 C. The sequenced sample was PBMCs. This sequence joins TRBV6-2 or TRBV6-3 and TRBJ2-4; maybe TRBD1 (6 bases). The origin of this receptor is a young man with multiple sclerosis. CDR3 sequence (DNA): TGTGCCAGCAGTTACTCGTCCGAAGGGGGAAACATTCAGTACTTC. Translated: CASSYSSEGGNIQYF.